The sequence of this T cell receptor (beta chain) was determined in a study of tumor-infiltrating lymphocytes in oesophageal squamous cell carcinoma. To note about this clonotype: Here the CDR3 omits its conserved ending phenylalanine or tryptophan, so a read error is the likely source. The DNA is left out, because the CDR3 cannot be placed on it with certainty; the CDR3 is given as TCRdb lists it.

From its first to its last residue, the CDR3 has 14 amino acids. CDR1 and CDR2 (germline): MNHEY, SMNVEV (reference sequence). In TCRdb, the PCR reads were re-called with MiXCR into one record per CDR3 protein. The sample has 15,000 to 20,000 distinct CDR3 sequences, around 46% seen once. The clonotype originates from a female donor with esophageal squamous cell carcinoma. Source material: normal esophageal tissue next to the tumor. The chain employs TRBV27 and TRBJ1-1; no check of the table's D call, TRBD1, against the DNA was made. CDR3 sequence: CASSFLTMSSSSGQ.